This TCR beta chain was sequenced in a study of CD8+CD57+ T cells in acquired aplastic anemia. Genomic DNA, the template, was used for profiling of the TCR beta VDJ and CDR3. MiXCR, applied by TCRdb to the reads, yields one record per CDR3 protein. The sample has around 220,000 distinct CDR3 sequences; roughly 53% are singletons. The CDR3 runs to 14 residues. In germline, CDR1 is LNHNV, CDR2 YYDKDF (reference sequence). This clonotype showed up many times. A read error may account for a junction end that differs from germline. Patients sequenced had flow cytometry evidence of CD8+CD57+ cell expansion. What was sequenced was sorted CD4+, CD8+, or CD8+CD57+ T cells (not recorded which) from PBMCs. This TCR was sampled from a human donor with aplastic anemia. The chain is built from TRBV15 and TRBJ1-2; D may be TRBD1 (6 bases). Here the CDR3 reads CATSRGTGSYGHTF. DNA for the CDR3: TGTGCCACCAGCAGAGGAACAGGGTCGTATGGCCACACCTTC.